A single T cell receptor beta chain is shown here with its context. V was pared by 0 bases and J by 6 bases, with 8 bases between. CDR3 length: 13 residues. Germline CDR1 is MGHRA and CDR2 is YSYEKL. Thyroid surgery was preceded by no treatment in any patient. The data were obtained in a study of metastatic and nonmetastatic thyroid tumors. With MiXCR, TCRdb called clones anew from the PCR reads. Of fewer than 35,000 clones listed, 25% to 30% were seen once; the top ten hold roughly 30%. The V gene is TRBV4-1, the J gene TRBJ2-5; D ambiguous. This clonotype originated in a female donor with papillary thyroid cancer or a benign thyroid nodule (not recorded which). Some clones in this sample may be carry-over from other donors' samples. Sequencing was carried out using blood. CDR3 amino acids: CASSQEHSQTQYF. CDR3 DNA: TGCGCCAGCAGCCAAGAACACAGTCAGACCCAGTACTTC.